Listed below are T cell receptor beta chains from one sample, sequenced in a study of blood T cell repertoires in COVID-19. Generated by immunoSEQ multiplex PCR, the TCRdb table keeps only in-frame clones and is missing some. The sample carries about 240,000 clones, 75% to 90% recorded once. The sample taken for sequencing was peripheral blood. These receptors originate from a man aged 60 to 75 who had recovered from COVID-19. The CDR3 runs from the conserved cysteine through the conserved F or W. The order of the fields is clone size, J gene, V gene, D gene, CDR3 DNA, CDR3 protein. A D gene is named only where the DNA matches it firmly. Some rows have no size entry. The others give once, few or many, or a class for an expanded clone.

>-|TRBJ2-2|TRBV19|-
TGTGCCAGTAGTTTCCGGGGTACCGGGGAGCTGTTTTTT
CASSFRGTGELFF
>-|TRBJ1-2|TRBV6-5|TRBD1
TGTGCCAGCAGTTACTCAATGACAGGGTACAACTCTGGCTACACCTTC
CASSYSMTGYNSGYTF
>-|TRBJ1-4|TRBV18|TRBD1
TGTGCCAGCTCACGACAGGGTTTTCCAGACGAAAAACTGTTTTTT
CASSRQGFPDEKLFF
>-|TRBJ2-2|TRBV14|TRBD1
TGTGCCAGCAGCCGAGGACAGGGTGGCACCGGGGAGCTGTTTTTT
CASSRGQGGTGELFF
>-|TRBJ2-7|TRBV30|-
TGTGCCTGGAGGCAGGATTACGAGGGGCAGTACTTC
CAWRQDYEGQYF
>-|TRBJ1-1|TRBV2|TRBD1
TGTGCCAGCGCGGGACAGCTGAACACTGAAGCTTTCTTT
CASAGQLNTEAFF
>-|TRBJ1-6|TRBV18|-
TGTGCCAGCTCACCAGACTTCGGCGGTTCGAATTCACCCCTCCACTTT
CASSPDFGGSNSPLHF
>once|TRBJ1-2|TRBV27|TRBD1
TGTGCCAGCAGTTTCTCAGGGGGTGGCTATGGCTACACCTTC
CASSFSGGGYGYTF
>-|TRBJ1-1|TRBV5-1|-
TGCGCCAGCAGCGAAAGGCAGGGAATGAACACTGAAGCTTTCTTT
CASSERQGMNTEAFF
>-|TRBJ1-1|TRBV6-1|-
TGTGCCAGCAGTGAAGGAGGGCCGAACACTGAAGCTTTCTTT
CASSEGGPNTEAFF
>-|TRBJ1-2|TRBV1|-
TGCACCAGCAGCGCGACAGGCAAGGGGTATGGCTACACCTTC
CTSSATGKGYGYTF
>-|TRBJ1-2|TRBV20-1|-
TGCAGTGCTAGTTCGGGGGGCCTAGGCTATGGCTACACCTTC
CSASSGGLGYGYTF
>few|TRBJ2-7|TRBV27|-
TGTGCCAGCAAAGGGGGTGAGGCCTACGAGCAGTACTTC
CASKGGEAYEQYF
>-|TRBJ1-5|TRBV30|-
TGTGCCTGGAGTAGTAACCACATTAATCCCGATCAGCCCCAGCATTTT
CAWSSNHINPDQPQHF
>-|TRBJ2-1|TRBV4-2|TRBD1
TGTGCCAGCAGCCTAGGACAGGGGACCTACAATGAGCAGTTCTTC
CASSLGQGTYNEQFF
>-|TRBJ1-2|TRBV3-1/TRBV3-2|-
TGTGCCAGCAGCCTGCGATCATCGGGTCGGAACACCTTC
CASSLRSSGRNTF
>few|TRBJ1-6|TRBV11-2|-
TGTGCCAGCAGCCCAGACCCGACCAGGCCCCTCCACTTT
CASSPDPTRPLHF
>-|TRBJ1-2|TRBV3-1/TRBV3-2|-
TGTGCCAGCGCGCTAGGCACGAGCCTTGCTGGCTACACCTTC
CASALGTSLAGYTF
>-|TRBJ1-3|TRBV18|-
TGTGCCAGCTCACCACCGGAGGGATTCTCTGGAAACACCATATATTTT
CASSPPEGFSGNTIYF
>-|TRBJ2-1|TRBV25-1|-
TGTGCCAGCAGTGTAGACAATGAGCAGTTCTTC
CASSVDNEQFF
>-|TRBJ1-6|TRBV30|-
TGTGCCTTTAGGGGCTCCTATAATTCACCCCTCCACTTT
CAFRGSYNSPLHF
>-|TRBJ2-3|TRBV24-1|TRBD1
TGTGCCACCAGTGATTCCGGGACAGGGGGCGCGACAGATACGCAGTATTTT
CATSDSGTGGATDTQYF
>-|TRBJ2-3|TRBV4-2|TRBD1
TGTGCCAGCAGCCAACTCGGGACAGGGGCATCAGATACGCAGTATTTT
CASSQLGTGASDTQYF